This T cell receptor beta chain appears in the sequencing data of a study of blood T cell repertoires in COVID-19. Study in general: Sources were T cells, B-cell-depleted T cells, or PBMCs; the material itself was cDNA or gDNA.

How the authors handled the data: Amplification with reference gene primers provided the estimates of nucleated cell counts. Some clones are missing from TCRdb's copy, which holds only in-frame ones; the method was immunoSEQ multiplex PCR. That table is the source of V, J and clone size, and D and trimming were worked out from the DNA. The sample has more than 150,000 clones, about four fifths seen once; the top ten hold roughly 15%. The sample consisted of peripheral blood. This receptor was obtained from a man aged 18 to 30 with active or convalescent COVID-19.

DNA of the CDR3: TGTGCCAGCAGCTTGGGCGGGGGGGCCTTTCCAGATACGCAGTATTTT. Amino acid sequence: CASSLGGGAFPDTQYF. The chain couples TRBV5-6 to TRBJ2-3; 9 bases map to TRBD2. The germline V gene has CDR1 SGHDT and CDR2 YYEEEE. V was pared by 0 bases and J by 4 bases, with 6 bases of the junction left unmatched. The CDR3 consists of 16 residues.